The clone carrying this TCR beta chain is categorized as medium-sized (0.01 to 0.1%). As yet, its antigen is unknown. In the original processing: The study took CDR3 differences across clinicopathological groups and made a distant-metastasis classifier for papillary thyroid cancer from them. Through MiXCR, TCRdb re-clonotyped the PCR reads. It is TCRdb's table, rather than the study itself, that gives the V and J calls and clone size. In the table there are tens of thousands of clones, about 18% of which are singletons. The data originate from a study of metastatic and nonmetastatic thyroid tumors. Study background: Both malignant and benign thyroid patients supplied peripheral blood and tumor or nodule tissue samples, across which the repertoires of these patients were then compared.

Study-wide points: Benign nodules reportedly had significantly lower TCR beta diversity than malignant thyroid tumors in blood and tumor.

None of the patients had undergone any treatment ahead of thyroid surgery. The J segment lost 0 bases and the V segment lost 8 bases, leaving 6 bases of the junction unmatched. CDR1 and CDR2 from the germline V gene are MNHEY and SMNVEV (reference sequence). CDR3 length equals 14 residues. The material sequenced was blood. The chain carries TRBV27 and TRBJ2-7; 8 nucleotides line up with TRBD1. The sequence came from a male donor with papillary thyroid cancer or a benign thyroid nodule (not recorded which). Some clones in this sample may be carry-over from other donors' samples. As DNA, the CDR3 is TGTGCCAGCGCGGGACAGGATAGCTCCTACGAGCAGTACTTC. Protein product: CASAGQDSSYEQYF.